This is a list of T cell receptor beta chains from one sample in a study of cytomegalovirus exposure and HLA in healthy donors. Sequencing used immunoSEQ multiplex PCR; TCRdb keeps in-frame clones, though not all of them. The sample records 150,000 to 200,000 clones, 70% to 80% being singletons. Sequenced: PBMCs. Receptors were obtained from a man aged 60 to 75 in good health and CMV-seronegative. The CDR3 runs from the conserved cysteine through the conserved F or W. D genes are given only for firm matches. Some rows have no size entry. The others give once, few or many, or a class for an expanded clone.

TRBV18	.	TRBJ1-1	.	CASSPLGQNTEAFF	TGTGCCAGCTCACCATTGGGACAGAACACTGAAGCTTTCTTT
TRBV10-3	few	TRBJ1-4	TRBD1	CAISDQTGGGYEKLFF	TGTGCCATCAGTGACCAAACAGGGGGAGGCTATGAAAAACTGTTTTTT
TRBV5-1	.	TRBJ2-1	.	CASSQSYNEQFF	TGCGCCAGCAGCCAATCCTACAATGAGCAGTTCTTC
TRBV2	.	TRBJ1-5	TRBD1	CASMRQGNWPQHF	TGTGCCAGCATGAGACAGGGCAATTGGCCCCAGCATTTT
TRBV5-1	.	TRBJ2-5	.	CASSLVVQKETQYF	TGCGCCAGCAGCTTGGTTGTCCAAAAAGAGACCCAGTACTTC
TRBV5-6	.	TRBJ2-7	.	CASSRTGREQYF	TGTGCCAGCAGCCGGACCGGGAGAGAGCAGTACTTC
TRBV2	once	TRBJ2-1	TRBD2	CASSESSFGLGAYNEQFF	TGTGCCAGCAGTGAAAGTAGCTTTGGACTAGGTGCCTACAATGAGCAGTTCTTC
TRBV6-1	.	TRBJ1-5	.	CASSGRDINQPQHF	TGTGCCAGCTCGGGGAGGGATATTAATCAGCCCCAGCATTTT
TRBV7-9	.	TRBJ1-1	TRBD1	CASSLGQGDTEAFF	TGTGCCAGCAGCTTAGGCCAGGGGGACACTGAAGCTTTCTTT
TRBV15	few	TRBJ1-2	TRBD1	CATSLQGTGDGYTF	TGTGCCACCAGCCTCCAAGGGACAGGGGATGGCTACACCTTC
TRBV5-6	.	TRBJ2-7	.	CASSLVSLPQQYF	TGTGCCAGCAGCTTGGTATCCCTCCCCCAGCAGTACTTC
TRBV27	few	TRBJ1-2	TRBD1	CASSRQGANYGYTF	TGTGCCAGCAGCCGACAGGGGGCTAACTATGGCTACACCTTC
TRBV5-6	few	TRBJ1-4	.	CASSLYRDGDEKLFF	TGTGCCAGCAGCTTGTACAGGGACGGGGATGAAAAACTGTTTTTT
TRBV2	.	TRBJ2-7	TRBD2	CASSLAGYEQYF	TGTGCCAGCAGCCTAGCGGGCTACGAGCAGTACTTC
TRBV7-8	.	TRBJ2-2	.	CASSPQASGSNTGELFF	TGTGCCAGCAGCCCGCAAGCCAGCGGGTCGAACACCGGGGAGCTGTTTTTT
TRBV6-1	.	TRBJ2-7	.	CASSELTVEPYEQYF	TGTGCCAGCAGTGAACTGACAGTCGAACCCTACGAGCAGTACTTC
TRBV27	.	TRBJ2-3	TRBD2	CASSLTTSGFRDTQYF	TGTGCCAGCAGTTTGACGACTAGCGGCTTCAGGGATACGCAGTATTTT
TRBV7-6	once	TRBJ2-1	TRBD2	CASSLRLAGGQEQFF	TGTGCCAGCAGCTTACGACTAGCGGGGGGCCAGGAGCAGTTCTTC
TRBV7-6	.	TRBJ2-5	TRBD2	CASSLTGTLAGETQYF	TGTGCCAGCAGCTTAACCGGCACGCTAGCGGGAGAGACCCAGTACTTC
TRBV6-1	.	TRBJ2-5	.	CASSDSWIGLASPETQYF	TGTGCCAGCAGTGATTCATGGATCGGGCTAGCGAGCCCCGAGACCCAGTACTTC
TRBV4-2	.	TRBJ1-2	.	CASSQDRGAGYGYTF	TGTGCCAGCAGCCAAGATCGGGGGGCGGGCTATGGCTACACCTTC
TRBV9	.	TRBJ2-1	TRBD2	CASSPRLAEYNEQFF	TGTGCCAGCAGCCCCCGACTAGCGGAATACAATGAGCAGTTCTTC
TRBV5-1	once	TRBJ2-2	TRBD1	CASSLARTGGGTGELFF	TGCGCCAGCAGCTTGGCGAGGACAGGGGGTGGCACCGGGGAGCTGTTTTTT
TRBV9	.	TRBJ2-3	.	CASSPLGLSTDTQYF	TGTGCCAGCAGCCCCTTGGGGCTCAGCACAGATACGCAGTATTTT
TRBV7-3	.	TRBJ2-6	.	CASSSRQSAHRFSSGANVLTF	TGTGCCAGCAGCTCACGACAGTCAGCCCACCGATTCAGCTCTGGGGCCAACGTCCTGACTTTC
TRBV30	.	TRBJ1-4	.	CAWSLRSREDEKLFF	TGTGCCTGGAGTCTCAGGTCCAGGGAGGATGAAAAACTGTTTTTT
TRBV6-1	.	TRBJ2-6	.	CASSFRGTGANVLTF	TGTGCCAGCAGTTTTAGGGGGACTGGGGCCAACGTCCTGACTTTC
TRBV5-8	.	TRBJ2-3	.	CASSPRTTDTQYF	TGTGCCAGCAGCCCGAGGACAACAGATACGCAGTATTTT
TRBV19	.	TRBJ1-4	TRBD1	CASRDRDNEKLFF	TGTGCCAGTAGGGACAGGGATAATGAAAAACTGTTTTTT
TRBV5-1	.	TRBJ1-3	.	CASSPRQSKSSGNTIYF	TGCGCCAGCAGCCCCAGACAGTCCAAAAGCTCTGGAAACACCATATATTTT
TRBV6-6	once	TRBJ2-3	TRBD2	CASGAGGVIDTQYF	TGTGCCAGCGGGGCGGGGGGGGTGATAGATACGCAGTATTTT
TRBV5-4	.	TRBJ1-2	.	CASSRGGQRRNYGYTF	TGTGCCAGCAGCCGAGGTGGACAGCGGAGGAACTATGGCTACACCTTC
TRBV7-2	.	TRBJ1-5	.	CASSLTGHPSQPQHF	TGTGCCAGCAGCTTAACGGGACACCCAAGTCAGCCCCAGCATTTT
TRBV19	.	TRBJ1-5	.	CASSLGGGNQPQNF	TGTGCCAGTAGTCTCGGGGGTGGCAATCAGCCCCAGAATTTT
TRBV30	.	TRBJ1-2	.	CAWKKGSGGYTF	TGTGCCTGGAAGAAGGGCTCGGGAGGCTACACCTTC
TRBV4-1	.	TRBJ2-3	TRBD2	CASSQFESLAGMFDTQYF	TGCGCCAGCAGCCAATTTGAGAGCCTAGCGGGGATGTTCGATACGCAGTATTTT
TRBV9	few	TRBJ2-7	TRBD2	CASSPRWGGYEQYF	TGTGCCAGCAGCCCACGGTGGGGGGGCTACGAGCAGTACTTC
TRBV28	.	TRBJ2-6	.	CASLTSGANVLTF	TGTGCCTCGCTGACATCTGGGGCCAACGTCCTGACTTTC
TRBV6-4	few	TRBJ2-5	TRBD2	CASRPRWKREREAQYF	TGTGCCAGCAGGCCCCGGTGGAAGCGGGAGAGGGAGGCCCAGTACTTC
TRBV5-1	.	TRBJ2-5	TRBD2	CASSLQRGPGETQYF	TGCGCCAGCAGCTTGCAGCGGGGACCCGGAGAGACCCAGTACTTC
TRBV11-2	once	TRBJ2-5	.	CASSVTSNSETQYF	TGTGCCAGCAGCGTTACTAGCAATTCCGAGACCCAGTACTTC
TRBV7-9	.	TRBJ1-1	TRBD1	CASSFSGGSTEAFF	TGTGCCAGCAGCTTTTCAGGGGGTTCCACTGAAGCTTTCTTT
TRBV7-2	.	TRBJ2-7	.	CASSSLDRRGEQYF	TGTGCCAGCAGCTCCTTGGACAGGCGGGGCGAGCAGTACTTC
TRBV6-5	.	TRBJ1-1	.	CASSNTWSENTEAFF	TGTGCCAGCAGCAATACCTGGAGCGAGAACACTGAAGCTTTCTTT
TRBV30	.	TRBJ1-4	.	CAWSLGTRGEKLFF	TGTGCCTGGAGTCTGGGGACACGAGGTGAAAAACTGTTTTTT
TRBV7-2	.	TRBJ1-4	.	CASSYKTVNEKLFF	TGTGCCAGCAGCTATAAGACAGTTAATGAAAAACTGTTTTTT
TRBV11-2	.	TRBJ2-5	.	CASSHPLVPLQETQYF	TGTGCCAGCAGCCACCCCCTAGTCCCCCTCCAAGAGACCCAGTACTTC
TRBV5-4	few	TRBJ1-1	.	CASRPRQPTNTEAFF	TGTGCCAGCCGCCCGAGGCAGCCAACGAACACTGAAGCTTTCTTT
TRBV9	.	TRBJ1-4	.	CASSRLGEANEKLFF	TGTGCCAGCAGCCGATTAGGGGAGGCTAATGAAAAACTGTTTTTT
TRBV2	once	TRBJ2-7	.	CASSEYDSFYEQYF	TGTGCCAGCAGTGAATATGACAGCTTCTACGAGCAGTACTTC
TRBV7-9	.	TRBJ2-2	.	CASSTPTTGELFF	TGTGCCAGCAGCACTCCCACTACCGGGGAGCTGTTTTTT
TRBV5-4	.	TRBJ1-1	.	CASSRTTVNTEAFF	TGTGCCAGCAGCCGCACGACAGTAAACACTGAAGCTTTCTTT
TRBV4-1	.	TRBJ2-5	TRBD2	CASSPGLAGPETQYF	TGCGCCAGCAGCCCGGGACTAGCGGGGCCGGAGACCCAGTACTTC